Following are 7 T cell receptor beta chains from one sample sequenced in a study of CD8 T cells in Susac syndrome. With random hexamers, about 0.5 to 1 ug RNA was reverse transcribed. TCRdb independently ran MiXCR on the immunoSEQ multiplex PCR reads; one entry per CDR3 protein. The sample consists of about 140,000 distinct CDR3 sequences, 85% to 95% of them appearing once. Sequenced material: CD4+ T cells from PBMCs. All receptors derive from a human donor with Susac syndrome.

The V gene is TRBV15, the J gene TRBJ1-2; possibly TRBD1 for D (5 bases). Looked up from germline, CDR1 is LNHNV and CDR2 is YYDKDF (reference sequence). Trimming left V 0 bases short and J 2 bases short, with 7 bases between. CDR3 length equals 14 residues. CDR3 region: CATSRESGNYGYTF. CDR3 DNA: TGTGCCACCAGCAGAGAGTCAGGGAACTATGGCTACACCTTC.

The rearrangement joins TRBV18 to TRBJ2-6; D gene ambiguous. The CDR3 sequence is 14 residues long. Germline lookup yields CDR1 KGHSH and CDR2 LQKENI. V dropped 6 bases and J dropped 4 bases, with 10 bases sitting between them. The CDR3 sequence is CASSDELGANVLTF. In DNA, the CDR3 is TGTGCCAGCTCGGATGAGCTGGGGGCCAACGTCCTGACTTTC.

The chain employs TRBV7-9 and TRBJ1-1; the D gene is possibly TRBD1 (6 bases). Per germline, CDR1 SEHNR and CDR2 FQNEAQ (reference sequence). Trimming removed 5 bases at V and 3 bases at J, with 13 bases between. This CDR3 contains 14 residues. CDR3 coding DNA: TGTGCCAGCAGCCCAATAGGGGGGGACACTGAAGCTTTCTTT. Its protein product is CASSPIGGDTEAFF.

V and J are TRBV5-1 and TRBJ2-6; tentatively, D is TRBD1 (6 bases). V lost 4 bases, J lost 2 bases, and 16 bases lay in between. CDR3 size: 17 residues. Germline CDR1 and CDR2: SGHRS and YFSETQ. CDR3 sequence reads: CASSLGPRQAGANVLTF. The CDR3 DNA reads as TGCGCCAGCAGCCTCGGACCGAGACAGGCTGGGGCCAACGTCCTGACTTTC.

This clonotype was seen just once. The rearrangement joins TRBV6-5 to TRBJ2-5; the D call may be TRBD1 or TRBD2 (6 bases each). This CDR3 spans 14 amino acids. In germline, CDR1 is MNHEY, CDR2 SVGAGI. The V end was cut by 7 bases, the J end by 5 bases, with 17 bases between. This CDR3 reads CASKERGAGETQYF. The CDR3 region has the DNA TGTGCCAGCAAAGAAAGGGGGGCCGGTGAGACCCAGTACTTC.

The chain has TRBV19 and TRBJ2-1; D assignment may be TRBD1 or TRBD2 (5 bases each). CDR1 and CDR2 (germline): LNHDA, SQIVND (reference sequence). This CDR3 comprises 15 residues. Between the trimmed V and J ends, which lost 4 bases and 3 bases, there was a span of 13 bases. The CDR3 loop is CASSTVRDLYNEQFF. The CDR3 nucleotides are TGTGCCAGTAGTACGGTCCGGGACCTCTACAATGAGCAGTTCTTC.

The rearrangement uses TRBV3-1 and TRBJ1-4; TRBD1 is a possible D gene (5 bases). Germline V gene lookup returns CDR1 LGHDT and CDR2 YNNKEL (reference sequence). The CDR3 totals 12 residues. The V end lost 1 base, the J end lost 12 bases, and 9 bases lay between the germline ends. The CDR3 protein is CASSQALGELFF. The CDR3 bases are TGTGCCAGCAGCCAAGCTCTAGGGGAACTGTTTTTT.